These 9 T cell receptor beta chains originate from one sample sequenced in a study of T cells expressing NK-cell markers. TCRdb reprocessed the 5' RACE reads and reports one entry per CDR3 protein, with no DNA. This table lists around 470,000 distinct CDR3 sequences. The sequencing sample was made of blood T cells: a sorted CD56 or NKG2C T cell subset, CD4+ or CD8+ T cells, or bulk PBMC T cells (not recorded which). The receptors were gathered from a woman aged 45 to 65 in good health.

V gene TRBV4-1 combines with J gene TRBJ1-5; the D call of TRBD1 rests on TCRdb alone, since no DNA is present to check it. Germline CDR1 and CDR2: MGHRA and YSYEKL. The CDR3 is 18 amino acids. CDR3 residues: CASSLTRQAGGSNQPQHF.

The chain couples TRBV5-1 to TRBJ2-5; TCRdb proposes TRBD1, but this gene call is untestable without DNA. CDR3 length equals 15 residues. Germline V CDR1 and CDR2: SGHRS, YFSETQ. This CDR3 is CASSRHQGSQETQYF.

This sequence joins TRBV18 and TRBJ2-5; lacking DNA, the TRBD1 call made by TCRdb goes unchecked. There are 12 residues in the CDR3. Germline V gene lookup returns CDR1 KGHSH and CDR2 LQKENI. The CDR3: CASTTGPETQYF.

This chain connects TRBV14 to TRBJ2-2; the D call from TCRdb, TRBD2, cannot be confirmed without DNA. This CDR3 spans 13 amino acids. In germline, CDR1 is SGHDN, CDR2 FVKESK. CDR3 region: CASSPRVSGELFF.

The chain joins TRBV20-1 to TRBJ1-5. From germline, CDR1 is DFQATT and CDR2 SNEGSKA (reference sequence). The CDR3 is 12 amino acids. The CDR3 loop is CSALRLGQPQHF.

The V and J genes are TRBV12-5 and TRBJ2-1. There are 13 residues in the CDR3. Germline assignment: CDR1 LGHNT and CDR2 FRNRAP. CDR3 loop: CASLGINFNEQFF.

This chain joins TRBV6-4 and TRBJ2-7; TCRdb reports TRBD1, a call that lacks DNA to check it against. The germline gives CDR1 MRHNA, CDR2 SNTAGT. This CDR3 has 14 residues. The CDR3 sequence is CASSLDSGPYEQYF.

The CDR3 loop reads CSAVGLAHDTQYF. This sequence joins TRBV20-1 and TRBJ2-3; TCRdb returns TRBD2, unconfirmable since there is no DNA. Per the germline V gene, CDR1 is DFQATT and CDR2 is SNEGSKA (reference sequence). The CDR3 is 13 amino acids.

The chain employs TRBV2 and TRBJ2-2; TCRdb indicates TRBD1, and absent DNA this call remains unverified. The CDR3 sequence is 15 residues long. CDR1 is SNHLY, CDR2 FYNNEI, per germline. The chain's CDR3 is CASIVVRGSTGELFF.